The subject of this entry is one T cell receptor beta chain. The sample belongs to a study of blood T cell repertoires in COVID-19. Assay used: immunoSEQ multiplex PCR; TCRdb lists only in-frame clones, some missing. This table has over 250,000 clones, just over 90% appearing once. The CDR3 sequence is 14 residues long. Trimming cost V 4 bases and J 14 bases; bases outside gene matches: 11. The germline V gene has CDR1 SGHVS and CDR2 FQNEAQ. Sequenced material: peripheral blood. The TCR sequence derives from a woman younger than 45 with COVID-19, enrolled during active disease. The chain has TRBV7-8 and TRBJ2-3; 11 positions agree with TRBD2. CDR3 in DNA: TGTGCCAGCAGCTCAGCCGGGACTAGCGGAAGTAGGTATTTT. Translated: CASSSAGTSGSRYF.